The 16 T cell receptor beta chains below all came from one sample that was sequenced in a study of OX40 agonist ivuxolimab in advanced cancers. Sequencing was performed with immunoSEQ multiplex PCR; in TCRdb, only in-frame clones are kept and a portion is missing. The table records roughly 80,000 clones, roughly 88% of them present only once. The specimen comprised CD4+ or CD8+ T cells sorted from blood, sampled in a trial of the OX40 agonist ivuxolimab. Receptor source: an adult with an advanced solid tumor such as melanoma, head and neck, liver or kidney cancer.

The CDR3 DNA reads TGTGCCAGCTCACCACAACGGAAGGACGAGCAGTACTTC. This translates into CASSPQRKDEQYF. J is TRBJ2-7 and V is TRBV18; D gene unclear. Trimming cost V 1 base and J 5 bases, with 9 bases left between them. Germline assignment: CDR1 KGHSH and CDR2 LQKENI. This CDR3 is 13 amino acids long.

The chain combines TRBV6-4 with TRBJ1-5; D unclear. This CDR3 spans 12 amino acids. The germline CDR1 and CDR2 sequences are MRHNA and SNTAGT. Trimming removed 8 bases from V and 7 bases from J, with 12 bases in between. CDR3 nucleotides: TGTGCCAGCGAAAAGACGAGGCAGCCCCAGCATTTT. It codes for CASEKTRQPQHF.

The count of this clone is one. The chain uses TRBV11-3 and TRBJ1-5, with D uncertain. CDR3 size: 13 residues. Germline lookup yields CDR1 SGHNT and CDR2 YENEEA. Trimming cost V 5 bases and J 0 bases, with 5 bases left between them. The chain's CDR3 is CASSLSSNQPQHF. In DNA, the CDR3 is TGTGCCAGCAGCCTTAGTAGCAATCAGCCCCAGCATTTT.

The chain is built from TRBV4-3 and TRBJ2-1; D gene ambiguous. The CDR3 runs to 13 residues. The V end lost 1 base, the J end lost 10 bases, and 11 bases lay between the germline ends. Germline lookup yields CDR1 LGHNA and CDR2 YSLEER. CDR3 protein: CASSQAMDREQFF. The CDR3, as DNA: TGCGCCAGCAGCCAAGCCATGGACCGAGAGCAGTTCTTC.

The chain's CDR3 is CASSLDTNYGYTF. In nucleotides, the CDR3 is TGTGCCAGCTCACTGGACACTAACTATGGCTACACCTTC. This chain uses TRBV18 with TRBJ1-2; TRBD1 might be the D (5 bases). Trimming left V 4 bases short and J 0 bases short, with 6 bases between. From germline, CDR1 is KGHSH and CDR2 LQKENI. CDR3 length: 13 amino acids.

The CDR3 here is CASSYSPDYYEQYF. DNA of the CDR3: TGTGCCAGCAGTTACTCGCCTGACTACTACGAGCAGTACTTC. This rearrangement joins TRBV6-6 to TRBJ2-7; a weak D match, TRBD2 (5 bases). Trimming shortened V by 0 bases and J by 3 bases, and 9 bases separated the two germline ends. This CDR3 has 14 residues. Germline V lookup: CDR1 MNHNY, CDR2 SVGAGI (reference sequence).

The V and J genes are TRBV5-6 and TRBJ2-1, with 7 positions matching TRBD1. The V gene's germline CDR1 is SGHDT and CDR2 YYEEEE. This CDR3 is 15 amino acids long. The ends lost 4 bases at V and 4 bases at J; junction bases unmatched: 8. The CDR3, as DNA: TGTGCCAGCAGCCAAACAGGGGTGGGGTACAATGAGCAGTTCTTC. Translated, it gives CASSQTGVGYNEQFF. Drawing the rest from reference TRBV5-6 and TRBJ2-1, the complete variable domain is DAGVTQSPTHLIKTRGQQVTLRCSPKSGHDTVSWYQQALGQGPQFIFQYYEEEERQRGNFPDRFSGHQFPNYSSELNVNALLLGDSALYLCASSQTGVGYNEQFFGPGTRLTVL.

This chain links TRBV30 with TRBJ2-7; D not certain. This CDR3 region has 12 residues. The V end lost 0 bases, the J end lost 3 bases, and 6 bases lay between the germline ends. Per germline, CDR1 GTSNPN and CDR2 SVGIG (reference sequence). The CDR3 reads CAWSVAGYEQYF. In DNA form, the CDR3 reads TGTGCCTGGAGTGTGGCAGGCTACGAGCAGTACTTC.

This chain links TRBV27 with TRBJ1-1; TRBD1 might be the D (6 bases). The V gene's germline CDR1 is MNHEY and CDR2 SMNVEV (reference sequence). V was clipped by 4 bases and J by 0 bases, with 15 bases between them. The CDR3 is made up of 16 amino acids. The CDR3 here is CASSWGGAGMNTEAFF. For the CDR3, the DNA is TGTGCCAGCAGTTGGGGGGGCGCGGGGATGAACACTGAAGCTTTCTTT.

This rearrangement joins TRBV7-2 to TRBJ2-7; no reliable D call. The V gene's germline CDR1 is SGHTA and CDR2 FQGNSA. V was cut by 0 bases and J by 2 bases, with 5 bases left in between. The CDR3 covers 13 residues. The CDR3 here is CASSLAGTYEQYF. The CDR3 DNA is TGTGCCAGCAGCTTAGCCGGTACCTACGAGCAGTACTTC.

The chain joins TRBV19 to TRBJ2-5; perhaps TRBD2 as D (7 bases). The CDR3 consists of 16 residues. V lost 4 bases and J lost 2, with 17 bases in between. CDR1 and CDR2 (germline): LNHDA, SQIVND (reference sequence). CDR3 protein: CASSTFGGGGQETQYF. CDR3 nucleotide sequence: TGTGCCAGTAGTACCTTTGGGGGAGGGGGTCAAGAGACCCAGTACTTC.

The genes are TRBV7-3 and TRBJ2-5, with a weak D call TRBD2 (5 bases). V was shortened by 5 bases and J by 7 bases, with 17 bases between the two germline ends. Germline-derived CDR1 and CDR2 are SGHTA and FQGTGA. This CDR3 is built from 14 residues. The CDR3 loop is CASSPTPGVGTQYF. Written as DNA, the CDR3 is TGTGCCAGCAGCCCGACCCCCGGGGTAGGGACCCAGTACTTC.

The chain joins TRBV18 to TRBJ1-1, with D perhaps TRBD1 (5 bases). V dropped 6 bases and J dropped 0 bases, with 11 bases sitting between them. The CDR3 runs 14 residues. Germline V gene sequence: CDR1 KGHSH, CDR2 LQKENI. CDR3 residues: CASSPQGLNTEAFF. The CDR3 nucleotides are TGTGCCAGCTCTCCCCAGGGATTGAACACTGAAGCTTTCTTT.

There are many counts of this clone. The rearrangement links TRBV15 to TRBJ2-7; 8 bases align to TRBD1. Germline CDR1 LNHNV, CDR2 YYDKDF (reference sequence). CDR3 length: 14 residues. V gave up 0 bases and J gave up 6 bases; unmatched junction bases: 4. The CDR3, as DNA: TGTGCCACCAGCAGAGAAGGGACAGGTAGCGAGCAGTACTTC. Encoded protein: CATSREGTGSEQYF.

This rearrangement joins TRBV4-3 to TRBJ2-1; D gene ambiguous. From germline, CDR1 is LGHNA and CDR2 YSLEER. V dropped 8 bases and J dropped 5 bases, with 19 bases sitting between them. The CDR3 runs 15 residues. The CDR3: CASQQLMKRDNEQFF. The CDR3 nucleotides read TGCGCCAGCCAACAACTAATGAAACGGGACAATGAGCAGTTCTTC.

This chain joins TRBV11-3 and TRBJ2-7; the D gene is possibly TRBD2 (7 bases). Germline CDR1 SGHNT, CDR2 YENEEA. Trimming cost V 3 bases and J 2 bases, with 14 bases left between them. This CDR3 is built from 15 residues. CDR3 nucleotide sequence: TGTGCCAGCAGCTTCGGGGGGCTTCTAACCTACGAGCAGTACTTC. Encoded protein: CASSFGGLLTYEQYF.